The rows below give T cell receptor beta chains drawn from one sample of a study of cytomegalovirus exposure and HLA in healthy donors. Profiled with immunoSEQ multiplex PCR; TCRdb holds only in-frame clones, not every one. The repertoire includes about 140,000 clones, less than 85% of them detected once, and about 2% sits in the top ten. The specimen sequenced was PBMCs. Source of these receptors: a man aged 40-50 years in good health and CMV-seronegative. The CDR3 runs from the conserved cysteine through the conserved F or W. Fields, in order: J gene, D gene, V gene, clone size, CDR3 DNA, CDR3 protein. D genes are given only for firm matches. Where a row states a size, it is once, few, many or the class of an expanded clone; other rows omit it.

TRBJ2-7 TRBD2 TRBV9 . TGTGCCAGCAGCGTAGACGGGGGGGACTACGAGCAGTACTTC CASSVDGGDYEQYF
TRBJ2-1 . TRBV6-1 . TGTGCCAGCAGTGCCCGTCCTCCTGAGCAGTTCTTC CASSARPPEQFF
TRBJ2-7 . TRBV7-2 few TGTGCCAGCAGCTTCCTTCCTTCAGGATACGAGCAGTACTTC CASSFLPSGYEQYF
TRBJ2-5 . TRBV9 . TGTGCCAGCAGCGGCCAGGGGAATGACCAAGAGACCCAGTACTTC CASSGQGNDQETQYF
TRBJ1-2 . TRBV10-2 . TGCGCCAGCAGTGACCTTACTAACTATGGCTACACCTTC CASSDLTNYGYTF
TRBJ1-1 . TRBV5-6 once TGTGCCAGCAGCTTGCGACAGGAGTTGAACACTGAAGCTTTCTTT CASSLRQELNTEAFF
TRBJ1-6 TRBD1 TRBV27 . TGTGCCAGCAGCGCCTACAGGGGCGCCCTAAGAAATTCACCCCTCCACTTT CASSAYRGALRNSPLHF
TRBJ2-6 TRBD1 TRBV6-1 . TGTGCCAGCAGTCCCCGGGACAGGGTTGGGGTCCTGACTTTC CASSPRDRVGVLTF
TRBJ2-5 TRBD1 TRBV28 . TGTGCCAGCAGTTTGTGGGGGACAGAGCGGGAGACCCAGTACTTC CASSLWGTERETQYF
TRBJ2-5 . TRBV4-2 few TGTGCCAGCAGCCAACCCGACAGGTTCCAAGAGACCCAGTACTTC CASSQPDRFQETQYF
TRBJ1-2 . TRBV5-5 . TGTGCCAGCAGCCCCTTTAGTGATGGCTACACCTTC CASSPFSDGYTF
TRBJ2-7 TRBD2 TRBV6-1 many TGTGCCAGCAGTGAAGCAACTAGCGGGGCCTACGAGCAGTACTTC CASSEATSGAYEQYF
TRBJ2-7 . TRBV28 . TGTGCCAGCAGTTCCATACGGGGCGGAGGGTTTCTACTACTCCCAGAAGAGCAGTACTTC CASSSIRGGGFLLLPEEQYF
TRBJ2-5 . TRBV6-5 . TGTGCCAGCCCTTGTCAGGGAGAGACCCAGTACTTC CASPCQGETQYF
TRBJ2-3 . TRBV5-1 . TGCGCCAGCAGGGGGGGTAGCACAGATACGCAGTATTTT CASRGGSTDTQYF
TRBJ2-1 . TRBV5-1 . TGCGCCAGCAGCTTAGACCAGGGGAATGAGCAGTTCTTC CASSLDQGNEQFF
TRBJ2-5 TRBD1 TRBV27 . TGTGCCAGCAGTTCAGATACAGGGGATGAGACCCAGTACTTC CASSSDTGDETQYF
TRBJ1-1 TRBD1 TRBV28 few TGTGCCAGCAGTTTACAGGGGGCCATGAACACTGAAGCTTTCTTT CASSLQGAMNTEAFF
TRBJ2-5 TRBD1 TRBV25-1 . TGTGCCAGCAGTAGAAGAGGGGGCCGATCCCAAGAGACCCAGTACTTC CASSRRGGRSQETQYF
TRBJ1-1 . TRBV6-1 . TGTGCCAGCAAGAGCACCGGGAACACTGAAGCTTTCTTT CASKSTGNTEAFF
TRBJ2-1 TRBD2 TRBV19 . TGTGCCAGTAGTTCGGCTAGCGGTTCCTACAATGAGCAGTTCTTC CASSSASGSYNEQFF
TRBJ1-2 . TRBV11-2 few TGTGCCAGCAGCTTAGTGGCAGCCGGAGACTATGGCTACACCTTC CASSLVAAGDYGYTF
TRBJ2-2 . TRBV5-8 . TGTGCCAGCAGCCCCGAAGGAGGTGGTGCCGGGGAGCTGTTTTTT CASSPEGGGAGELFF
TRBJ1-1 . TRBV30 . TGTGCCTGGAGTGCCTCCAGGGCGATAAACACTGAAGCTTTCTTT CAWSASRAINTEAFF
TRBJ2-5 TRBD1 TRBV7-9 . TGTTCCAGCGGATTACAGGGGTCCCGAGCCCAAGAGACCCAGTACTTC CSSGLQGSRAQETQYF
TRBJ1-2 . TRBV11-2 . TGTGCCAGCAGCCTGGGGGGGGTTAACTATGGCTACACCTTC CASSLGGVNYGYTF
TRBJ2-1 . TRBV7-9 . TGTGCCAGCAGCTTTAGCGGAGACAATGAGCAGTTCTTC CASSFSGDNEQFF
TRBJ2-2 TRBD1 TRBV6-6 . TGTGCCAGCAGCCGACAGGGAACGCACACCGGGGAGCTGTTTTTT CASSRQGTHTGELFF
TRBJ1-6 TRBD1 TRBV28 . TGTGCCAGCAGTCTTCAGGGGGATACACCCCTCCACTTT CASSLQGDTPLHF
TRBJ2-7 . TRBV9 . TGTGCCAGCAGCGTAGGACAGTCCTCCTACGAGCAGTACTTC CASSVGQSSYEQYF